This record concerns one TCR beta chain sequence. These data come from a study of technical replicates of blood from a handful of donors. J gave up 6 bases and V 2 bases, and 9 bases lay outside the gene matches. The CDR3 loop spans 16 amino acids. Per germline, CDR1 SEHNR and CDR2 FQNEAQ (reference sequence). Generated by immunoSEQ multiplex PCR, the TCRdb table keeps only in-frame clones and is missing some. The sample holds 60,000 to 90,000 clones, over 85% seen once. V and J are TRBV7-9 and TRBJ2-2; 7 bases line up with TRBD2. The sequencing sample was made of T cells isolated from PBMCs. The receptor was derived from a human donor in good health. CDR3 coding DNA: TGTGCCAGCAGCTTAATAGGACTAGGTGCTTCCGGGGAGCTGTTTTTT. This sequence encodes CASSLIGLGASGELFF. The entire variable domain, with the rest obtained from reference TRBV7-9 and TRBJ2-2, is as follows: DTGVSQNPRHKITKRGQNVTFRCDPISEHNRLYWYRQTLGQGPEFLTYFQNEAQLEKSRLLSDRFSAERPKGSFSTLEIQRTEQGDSAMYLCASSLIGLGASGELFFGEGSRLTVL.